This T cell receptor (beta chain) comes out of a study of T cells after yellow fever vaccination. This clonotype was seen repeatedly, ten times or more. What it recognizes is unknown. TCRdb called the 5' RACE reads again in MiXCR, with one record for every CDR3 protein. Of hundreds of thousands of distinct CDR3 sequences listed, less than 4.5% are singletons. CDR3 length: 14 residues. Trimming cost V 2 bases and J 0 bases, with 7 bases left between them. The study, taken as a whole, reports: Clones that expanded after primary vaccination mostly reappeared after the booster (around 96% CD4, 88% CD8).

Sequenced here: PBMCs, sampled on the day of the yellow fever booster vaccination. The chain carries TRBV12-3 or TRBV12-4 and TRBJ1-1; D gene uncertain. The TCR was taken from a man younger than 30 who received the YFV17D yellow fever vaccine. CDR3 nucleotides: TGTGCCAGCAGTTTAAGGCAGCTGAACACTGAAGCTTTCTTT. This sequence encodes CASSLRQLNTEAFF.